This T cell receptor (beta chain) was documented in a study of spatial heterogeneity in lung cancer. Study conclusions and caveats: Ubiquitous expanded tumor TCRs were seen in blood more at resection than at follow-up.

Time point denoted: sample taken at primary tumor resection. Whole RNA from tumor, nontumor lung or frozen PBMC was sequenced unsorted. This clonotype showed up many times. What it recognizes is unknown. Germline V CDR1 and CDR2: LGHNA, YNFKEQ. The CDR3 is 14 residues long. V was pared by 0 bases and J by 4 bases, with 8 bases between. TCRdb re-analysed the 5' RACE reads in MiXCR, keeping a single row per CDR3 protein. The table shows more than 20,000 distinct CDR3 sequences, with roughly 4.6% occurring only once. The source of this sequence is a male donor with early-stage non-small cell lung cancer. Sequences were derived from PBMCs, sampled at surgery. V usage is TRBV4-2 and J usage is TRBJ2-3, with D tentatively TRBD2 (5 bases). CDR3 loop: CASSQDGVSDTQYF. In DNA form, the CDR3 reads TGTGCCAGCAGCCAAGACGGGGTCTCAGATACGCAGTATTTT.